The clone carrying this T cell receptor (beta chain) was observed a few times. Antigen: not known. A second PCR of roughly 6 to 12 cycles used a sample-barcoded 5' primer and a J-beta primer mix. TCRdb ran MiXCR on the 5' RACE reads and lists one entry per CDR3 protein. The sample consists of around 940,000 distinct CDR3 sequences, around 54% of them appearing once. The sample comes from a study of blood T cells in healthy people across ages. J gave up 4 bases and V 8 bases, and 9 bases lay outside the gene matches. Per the germline V gene, CDR1 is SEHNR and CDR2 is FQNEAQ (reference sequence). The CDR3 consists of 14 residues. Study-wide results and limits: Greater diversity and more naive CD4+ cells were seen in long-lived donors than in aged donors.

The sample comprised blood. The J gene is TRBJ1-2, the V gene TRBV7-9; 8 bases fit TRBD1. This receptor was identified in a woman aged 55-75 years in good health. This CDR3 is CASQTRGRGYGYTF. The CDR3 DNA follows: TGTGCCAGCCAGACCAGGGGGCGGGGCTATGGCTACACCTTC. The variable domain in full, with the rest retrieved from reference TRBV7-9 and TRBJ1-2, is DTGVSQNPRHKITKRGQNVTFRCDPISEHNRLYWYRQTLGQGPEFLTYFQNEAQLEKSRLLSDRFSAERPKGSFSTLEIQRTEQGDSAMYLCASQTRGRGYGYTFGSGTRLTVV.